This is a list of T cell receptor beta chains from one sample in a study of monozygotic twins with cystic fibrosis. Libraries were prepared by immunoSEQ multiplex PCR; TCRdb keeps only in-frame clonotypes and omits some of them. The sample shows 20,000 to 25,000 clones, around 98% of them seen only once. Sequenced: blood. These receptors were taken from a girl aged 5-17 years with cystic fibrosis. CDR3s include the opening cysteine and the closing phenylalanine or tryptophan. The order of the fields is D gene, V gene, J gene, clone size, CDR3 DNA, CDR3 protein. D genes are given only for firm matches. Clone size appears in some rows only: once, few, many, or a class for an expanded clone.

>.|TRBV4-1|TRBJ2-2|.
TGCGCCAGCAGCCAAGTAGGAGGGGACACCGGGGAGCTGTTTTTT
CASSQVGGDTGELFF
>TRBD2|TRBV19|TRBJ2-5|.
TGTGCCAGTAGTATCCCGGGACTAGCGGGAGCCAAGGAGACCCAGTACTTC
CASSIPGLAGAKETQYF
>TRBD1|TRBV4-3|TRBJ1-2|.
TGCGCCAGCAGCCGCCAGGGACAGGGAAAAGCTGGCTACACCTTC
CASSRQGQGKAGYTF
>.|TRBV29-1|TRBJ2-3|.
TGCAGCGTTGAAATGGAGGGGCGGGCTACGCAGTATTTT
CSVEMEGRATQYF
>.|TRBV9|TRBJ2-1|.
TGTGCCAGCAGCGTAACCGGGACAACCTACAATGAGCAGTTCTTC
CASSVTGTTYNEQFF
>TRBD1|TRBV19|TRBJ1-5|.
TGTGCCAGTAGTAGCATCGGGGGACAGGCGAGCAATCAGCCCCAGCATTTT
CASSSIGGQASNQPQHF
>TRBD2|TRBV28|TRBJ2-7|.
TGTGCCAGCACCTCTGCGAGCGGGAGGGCGGTCTACGAGCAGTACTTC
CASTSASGRAVYEQYF
>TRBD2|TRBV4-3|TRBJ2-5|.
TGCGCCAGCAGCCAAGATCATCATCGGGCTAGCGGGCATCAAGAGACCCAGTACTTC
CASSQDHHRASGHQETQYF
>.|TRBV18|TRBJ2-7|.
TGTGCCAGCTCACCGGGACCCGGGTCGGTGCAGTACTTC
CASSPGPGSVQYF
>.|TRBV5-1|TRBJ2-1|.
TGCGCCAGCAGCTTGGCCCTAGCGAGCTCCTACAATGAGCAGTTCTTC
CASSLALASSYNEQFF
>.|TRBV6-5|TRBJ1-1|.
TGTGCCAGCAGCGAGGGGGTGAACACTGAAGCTTTCTTT
CASSEGVNTEAFF
>.|TRBV5-6|TRBJ2-7|.
TGTGCCAGCAGCTGGAGGTCTTACGAGCAGTACTTC
CASSWRSYEQYF
>TRBD1|TRBV4-1|TRBJ1-1|.
TGCGCCAGCAGCCCCTCCCGGACAGGGTTTGAAGCTTTCTTT
CASSPSRTGFEAFF
>.|TRBV6-5|TRBJ1-1|few
TGTGCCAGCAGCAGTATATTCCAGGGTGGGGCTTTCTTT
CASSSIFQGGAFF
>.|TRBV19|TRBJ1-5|.
TGTGCCAGTAGTCTCGAGGGGCCCCAGCATTTT
CASSLEGPQHF
>TRBD2|TRBV29-1|TRBJ2-1|.
TGCAGCGTTGGCAGACTAGCGGGCTACAATGAGCAGTTCTTC
CSVGRLAGYNEQFF
>.|TRBV5-1|TRBJ2-1|once
TGCGCCAGCAGTTTCTACAATGAGCAGTTCTTC
CASSFYNEQFF
>TRBD1|TRBV19|TRBJ2-7|.
TGTGCCAGTAGTATCACCGGGACAGAGGGATCCGAGCAGTACTTC
CASSITGTEGSEQYF
>.|TRBV9|TRBJ2-3|.
TGTGCCAGCAGCGTGGGGGGCCACCTTAGCACAGATACGCAGTATTTT
CASSVGGHLSTDTQYF
>.|TRBV6-1|TRBJ1-5|once
TGTGCCAGCAGTGAAGGCAGGGTTCAGCCCCAGCATTTT
CASSEGRVQPQHF
>.|TRBV18|TRBJ2-3|.
TGTGCCAGCTCACCACCGATGGGCCCAGATACGCAGTATTTT
CASSPPMGPDTQYF
>.|TRBV10-3|TRBJ2-7|.
TGTGCCATCAGTGATAGTCGGGACCCTACCTACGAGCAGTACTTC
CAISDSRDPTYEQYF
>TRBD2|TRBV7-2|TRBJ2-3|.
TGTGCCAGCAGCTTAGCGCGGGCGGGAGGATTAGATACGCAGTATTTT
CASSLARAGGLDTQYF
>TRBD1|TRBV29-1|TRBJ1-1|.
TGCAGCGTACCGGGACAGGGGAACACTGAAGCTTTCTTT
CSVPGQGNTEAFF
>.|TRBV5-1|TRBJ2-1|.
TGCGCCAGCAGCTTGGAGGGCGGGATAGGGGGAAATGAGCAGTTCTTC
CASSLEGGIGGNEQFF
>TRBD2|TRBV12-5|TRBJ2-1|.
TGTGCTAGTGGTTTGGTTCTAGCGGGAGGATCCAATGAGCAGTTCTTC
CASGLVLAGGSNEQFF
>.|TRBV4-3|TRBJ1-2|.
TGCGCCAGCAGCCAAGATGGGGGTTATGGCTACACCTTC
CASSQDGGYGYTF
>TRBD1|TRBV5-1|TRBJ2-3|.
TGCGCCAGCAGCTTGGAGGACAGGGCCCCGGTCTGGACAGATACGCAGTATTTT
CASSLEDRAPVWTDTQYF
>TRBD2|TRBV7-2|TRBJ2-5|.
TGTGCCAGCAGCCGGACTAGAGAGACCCAGTACTTC
CASSRTRETQYF
>.|TRBV29-1|TRBJ2-1|.
TGCAGCGTTGGGGTTAACAGCGGGTGGGAGAGCTCCTACAATGAGCAGTTCTTC
CSVGVNSGWESSYNEQFF
>.|TRBV4-1|TRBJ2-7|.
TGCGCCAGCAGCAGACGACTAGGGATCGCCTACGAGCAGTACTTC
CASSRRLGIAYEQYF
>.|TRBV9|TRBJ2-3|.
TGTGCCAGCAGCGCGCCGGGAGCGACAGATACGCAGTATTTT
CASSAPGATDTQYF
>.|TRBV7-2|TRBJ1-2|once
TGTGCCAGCAGCCCGGGACCTACTCCACGGGGCTACACCTTC
CASSPGPTPRGYTF
>.|TRBV2|TRBJ2-1|.
TGTGCCAGCATGAGAGTTTCCTACAATGAGCAGTTCTTC
CASMRVSYNEQFF
>.|TRBV4-3|TRBJ2-7|.
TGCGCCAGCAGCCAAGTTATTTCCACACACGTGTCCGAGCAGTACTTC
CASSQVISTHVSEQYF
>.|TRBV4-3|TRBJ1-2|.
TGCGCCAGCAGCCAAGATAAACAGGATGGCGGCTACACCTTC
CASSQDKQDGGYTF
>.|TRBV4-3|TRBJ1-1|.
TGCGCCAGCAGCCAAGAGGGGCACGGAGGGACTGAAGCTTTCTTT
CASSQEGHGGTEAFF
>.|TRBV7-2|TRBJ2-1|.
TGTGCCAGCAGCTTAGCTCGAACTAGCCCGGCGAGCTCCTACAATGAGCAGTTCTTC
CASSLARTSPASSYNEQFF
>.|TRBV2|TRBJ1-5|.
TGTGCCAGCAGTGAAGCAAATAGCAATCAGCCCCAGCATTTT
CASSEANSNQPQHF
>TRBD2|TRBV27|TRBJ2-3|once
TGTGCCAGCAGTCCCCTACTAGCGGGAGGCGTCGATACGCAGTATTTT
CASSPLLAGGVDTQYF
>.|TRBV7-9|TRBJ1-1|few
TGTGCCAGCAGCTCCCCGGTCCGAGTGAACACTGAAGCTTTCTTT
CASSSPVRVNTEAFF
>.|TRBV7-2|TRBJ1-2|.
TGTGCCAGCAGCGTCGACAGGAACTATGGCTACACCTTC
CASSVDRNYGYTF
>.|TRBV7-2|TRBJ2-7|.
TGTGCCAGCAGCTTTGGAGTCCACGAGCAGTACTTC
CASSFGVHEQYF
>.|TRBV7-9|TRBJ1-1|.
TGTGCCAGCTCTCACAGGCGGGCAGGGCCTCCGAACACTGAAGCTTTCTTT
CASSHRRAGPPNTEAFF
>TRBD1|TRBV7-2|TRBJ2-3|.
TGTGCCAGCAGCATGCGGACAGGGGTTAGGACAGATACGCAGTATTTT
CASSMRTGVRTDTQYF
>.|TRBV11-3|TRBJ2-2|once
TGTGCCAGCAGCCCCTCCGGCACCGGGGAGCTGTTTTTT
CASSPSGTGELFF
>.|TRBV9|TRBJ1-3|.
TGTGCCAGCAGCGTAGCGGCACCCTCTGGAAACACCATATATTTT
CASSVAAPSGNTIYF
>.|TRBV30|TRBJ1-4|once
TGTGCCTGGACTCCCCCCGGGGGGGAAAAACTGTTTTTT
CAWTPPGGEKLFF
>TRBD2|TRBV15|TRBJ2-7|.
TGTGCCACCAGCCCCTGGGCTAGCGGGGAACGCTACGAGCAGTACTTC
CATSPWASGERYEQYF
>.|TRBV5-1|TRBJ2-1|.
TGCGCCAGCAGCATACCAGGACAAGCCCCGTCTGGTGAGCAGTTCTTC
CASSIPGQAPSGEQFF
>TRBD2|TRBV27|TRBJ2-5|.
TGTGCCAGCAGTTTACTCGCGATCGATCCAAGCGGGGTGGGAGAGACCCAGTACTTC
CASSLLAIDPSGVGETQYF
>.|TRBV5-3|TRBJ2-1|.
TGTGCCAGAAGCTTCTCCCGGGCCCGGGATGGAGGTGTGAGTGAGCAGTTCTTC
CARSFSRARDGGVSEQFF
>TRBD1|TRBV19|TRBJ1-2|.
TGTGCCAGTATAGGGGGCAGGGGGCTGGATGGCTACACCTTC
CASIGGRGLDGYTF
>TRBD1|TRBV2|TRBJ1-5|.
TGTGCCAGCAGGGGACAGTCCAATCAGCCCCAGCATTTT
CASRGQSNQPQHF